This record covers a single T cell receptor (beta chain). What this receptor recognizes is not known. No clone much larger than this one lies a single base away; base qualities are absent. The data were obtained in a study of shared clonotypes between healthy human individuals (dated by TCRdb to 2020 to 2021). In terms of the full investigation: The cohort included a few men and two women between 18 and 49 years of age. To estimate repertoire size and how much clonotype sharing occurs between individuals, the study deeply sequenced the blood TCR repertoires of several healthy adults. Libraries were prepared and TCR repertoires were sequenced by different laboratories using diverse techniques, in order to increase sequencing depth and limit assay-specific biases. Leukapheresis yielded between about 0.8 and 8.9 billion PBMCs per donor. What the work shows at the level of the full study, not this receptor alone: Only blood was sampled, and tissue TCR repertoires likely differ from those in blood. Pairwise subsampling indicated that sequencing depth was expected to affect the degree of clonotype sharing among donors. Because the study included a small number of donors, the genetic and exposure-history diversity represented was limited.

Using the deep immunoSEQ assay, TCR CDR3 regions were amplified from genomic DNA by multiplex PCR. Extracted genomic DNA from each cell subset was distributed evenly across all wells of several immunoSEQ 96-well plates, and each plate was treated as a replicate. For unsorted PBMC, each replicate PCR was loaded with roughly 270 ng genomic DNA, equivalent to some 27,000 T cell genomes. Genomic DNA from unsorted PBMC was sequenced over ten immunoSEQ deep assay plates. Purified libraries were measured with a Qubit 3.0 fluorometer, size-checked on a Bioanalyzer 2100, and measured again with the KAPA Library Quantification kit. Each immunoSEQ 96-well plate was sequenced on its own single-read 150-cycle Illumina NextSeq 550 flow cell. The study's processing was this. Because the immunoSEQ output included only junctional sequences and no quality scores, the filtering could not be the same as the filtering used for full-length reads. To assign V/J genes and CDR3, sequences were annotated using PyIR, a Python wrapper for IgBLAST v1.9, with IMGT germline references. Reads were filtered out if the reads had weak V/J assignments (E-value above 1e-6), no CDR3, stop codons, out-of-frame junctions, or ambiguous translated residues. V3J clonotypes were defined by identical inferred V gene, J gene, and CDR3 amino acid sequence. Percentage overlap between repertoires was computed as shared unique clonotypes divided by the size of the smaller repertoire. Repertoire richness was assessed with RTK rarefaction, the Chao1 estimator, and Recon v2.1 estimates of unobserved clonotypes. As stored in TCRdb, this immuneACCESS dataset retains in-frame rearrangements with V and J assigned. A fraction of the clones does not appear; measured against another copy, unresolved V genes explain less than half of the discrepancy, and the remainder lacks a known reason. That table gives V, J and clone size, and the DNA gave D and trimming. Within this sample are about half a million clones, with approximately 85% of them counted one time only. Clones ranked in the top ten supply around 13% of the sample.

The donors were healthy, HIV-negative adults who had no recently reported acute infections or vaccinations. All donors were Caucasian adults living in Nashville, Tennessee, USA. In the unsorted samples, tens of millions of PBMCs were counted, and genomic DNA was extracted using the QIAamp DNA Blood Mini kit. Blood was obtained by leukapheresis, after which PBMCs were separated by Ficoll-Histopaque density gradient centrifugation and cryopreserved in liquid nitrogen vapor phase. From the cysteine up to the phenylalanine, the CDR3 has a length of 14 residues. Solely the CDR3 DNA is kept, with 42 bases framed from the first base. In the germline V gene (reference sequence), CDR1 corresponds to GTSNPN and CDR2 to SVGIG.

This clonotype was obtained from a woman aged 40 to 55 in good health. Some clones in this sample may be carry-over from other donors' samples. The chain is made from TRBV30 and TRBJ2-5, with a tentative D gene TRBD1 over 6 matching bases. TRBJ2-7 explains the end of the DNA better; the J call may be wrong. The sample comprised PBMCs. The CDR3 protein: CACDRCGGRYEQYF. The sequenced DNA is TGTGCCTGCGACAGGTGTGGGGGTAGATACGAGCAGTACTTC.